A selection of T cell receptor beta chains follows, all from one sample in a study of blood T cell repertoires in COVID-19. Clones were read by immunoSEQ multiplex PCR, and TCRdb kept only the in-frame ones, dropping some. The sample consists of roughly 38,000 clones, roughly 88% of them appearing once. The material sequenced was peripheral blood. The receptors were gathered from a man between 65 and 85 years old with acute or convalescent COVID-19. CDR3s include the opening cysteine and the closing phenylalanine or tryptophan. Each record gives: V gene, D gene, J gene, clone size, CDR3 DNA, CDR3 protein. D genes are given only for firm matches. Expanded clones are given a class, and other clones once, few, many or no size at all.

TRBV7-2	TRBD1	TRBJ2-7	once	TGTGCCAGCAGATCTAGACAGGGTCCTTCCTACGAGCAGTACTTC	CASRSRQGPSYEQYF
TRBV27	-	TRBJ2-3	-	TGTGCCAGCAGTGATAGGACAGGCACAGATACGCAGTATTTT	CASSDRTGTDTQYF
TRBV29-1	TRBD1	TRBJ1-2	-	TGCAGCGTCAACCGGGACAGCGTTAACTATGGCTACACCTTC	CSVNRDSVNYGYTF
TRBV27	-	TRBJ2-1	medium-sized	TGTGCCAGCAGTTCTCGGGGACTGTGGGATGAGCAGTTCTTC	CASSSRGLWDEQFF
TRBV2	-	TRBJ2-1	once	TGTGCCAGCAGAGAGAGTCGGTCCCCTACCTACAATGAGCAGTTCTTC	CASRESRSPTYNEQFF
TRBV18	TRBD1	TRBJ2-3	-	TGTGCCAGCTCAGCCCCCCAGGGGGCAAAAAGCACAGATACGCAGTATTTT	CASSAPQGAKSTDTQYF
TRBV27	-	TRBJ2-5	-	TGTGCCAGCAGTTCTCTCACGGGGTCTGGAGAGACCCAGTACTTC	CASSSLTGSGETQYF
TRBV5-6	TRBD1	TRBJ2-7	-	TGTGCCAGCAGCTGGGGTCCTACAGGGGGCGCCTACGAGCAGTACTTC	CASSWGPTGGAYEQYF
TRBV28	-	TRBJ2-7	-	TGTGCCAGCACCTATGCTACAGGTTTACCGTCCTACGAGCAGTACTTC	CASTYATGLPSYEQYF
TRBV13	TRBD1	TRBJ1-4	-	TGTGCCAGCAGCCGCACAGGGGTTAATGAAAAACTGTTTTTT	CASSRTGVNEKLFF
TRBV21-1	-	TRBJ2-3	-	TGTGCCAGCAGCATCCATCCGGGACTAGCGGGAGGGCCGTTTCGATCAGATACGCAGTATTTT	CASSIHPGLAGGPFRSDTQYF
TRBV23-1	TRBD1	TRBJ2-4	-	TGCGCCAGCAGTCATCGGGACAGACACTTC	CASSHRDRHF
TRBV7-2	-	TRBJ1-1	-	TGTGCCAGCAGCCCTTCGGGGAAGCTGAACACTGAAGCTTTCTTT	CASSPSGKLNTEAFF
TRBV14	TRBD1	TRBJ2-3	-	TGTGCCAGCAGCCCACACAGGGGTAGCACAGATACGCAGTATTTT	CASSPHRGSTDTQYF
TRBV24-1	-	TRBJ2-1	-	TGTGCCACCAGTGATTTCCCTGGAGCGAATGAGCAGTTCTTC	CATSDFPGANEQFF
TRBV19	-	TRBJ2-6	once	TGTGCCAGTAGAGACAGGCTCCACTCTGGGGCCAACGTCCTGACTTTC	CASRDRLHSGANVLTF
TRBV29-1	-	TRBJ2-1	-	TGCAGCGTTGTCCCAGGGTCAAATGAGCAGTTCTTC	CSVVPGSNEQFF
TRBV2	TRBD2	TRBJ2-7	-	TGTGCCAGCCAGACTAGCGACGAGCAGTACTTC	CASQTSDEQYF
TRBV3-1/TRBV3-2	TRBD1	TRBJ1-3	-	TGTGCCAGCAGCCTCGACAGGGTCCCTGGAAACACCATATATTTT	CASSLDRVPGNTIYF
TRBV20-1	-	TRBJ2-5	-	TGCAGTGCCTGGACAGAAGAGACCCAGTACTTC	CSAWTEETQYF
TRBV9	TRBD1	TRBJ2-1	few	TGTGCCAGCAGCGCGGACAGGCGACGTGGTGAGCAGTTCTTC	CASSADRRRGEQFF
TRBV7-6	-	TRBJ2-7	-	TGTGCCAGTTCAGACAGGAGGTCCTACGAGCAGTACTTC	CASSDRRSYEQYF